The 18 T cell receptor beta chains below all came from one sample that was sequenced in a study of cytomegalovirus exposure and HLA in healthy donors. The PCR was carried out with 60 Vbeta primers and 13 Jbeta primers. The repertoire was sequenced with immunoSEQ multiplex PCR; TCRdb's copy has only in-frame clones and lacks some. The sample carries 100,000 or so clones, 62% recorded once. The sequencing sample was made of PBMCs. The source is a woman aged 25 to 45 in good health and CMV-seropositive.

In this sample, this clone turned up a few times. V is TRBV7-8 and J is TRBJ2-6; TRBD1 aligns across 8 bases. J was trimmed by 3 bases and V by 3 bases; bases with no gene match: 7. Germline loops: CDR1 SGHVS, CDR2 FQNEAQ. The CDR3 is made up of 17 amino acids. The CDR3: CASSLSDRGGGANVLTF. DNA of the CDR3: TGTGCCAGCAGCTTGAGTGACAGGGGAGGTGGGGCCAACGTCCTGACTTTC.

As DNA, the CDR3 is TGTGCCAGCAGCACAGGACAGGTTTGGGACGAGCAGTTCTTC. Protein sequence: CASSTGQVWDEQFF. The chain couples TRBV7-3 to TRBJ2-1; 7 nucleotides align to TRBD1. CDR1 and CDR2 (germline): SGHTA, FQGTGA. The V and J ends lost 5 bases and 10 bases, in that order; junction bases with no gene match: 11. The CDR3 is 14 residues long.

The chain couples TRBV11-3 to TRBJ2-7, with 9 bases identical to TRBD1. CDR3 length equals 18 residues. J lost 2 bases, V lost 0 bases, and 11 bases had no gene match. Germline V lookup: CDR1 SGHNT, CDR2 YENEEA. The CDR3 DNA sequence: TGTGCCAGCAGCTTAGAAAGGTACGGGACAGGGCGTACCTACGAGCAGTACTTC. Protein sequence: CASSLERYGTGRTYEQYF.

V is TRBV19 and J is TRBJ1-1; no reliable D call. Germline assignment: CDR1 LNHDA and CDR2 SQIVND (reference sequence). V was clipped by 7 bases and J by 0 bases, with 12 bases between them. The CDR3 totals 14 residues. Here the CDR3 reads CASNIRWMNTEAFF. CDR3 sequence (DNA): TGTGCCAGTAATATCAGGTGGATGAACACTGAAGCTTTCTTT. Variable domain in full (rest from reference TRBV19 and TRBJ1-1): DGGITQSPKYLFRKEGQNVTLSCEQNLNHDAMYWYRQDPGQGLRLIYYSQIVNDFQKGDIAEGYSVSREKKESFPLTVTSAQKNPTAFYLCASNIRWMNTEAFFGQGTRLTVV.

Worth noting for this clone: The sample carries other DNA sequences with the same CDR3. The chain joins TRBV18 to TRBJ1-5; TRBD1 might be the D (5 bases). CDR3 length: 13 residues. Germline CDR1 reads KGHSH; CDR2 reads LQKENI. V dropped 3 bases and J dropped 7 bases, with 10 bases sitting between them. The CDR3 is CASSPTGGQPQHF. CDR3 DNA sequence: TGTGCCAGCTCACCTACTGGGGGGCAGCCCCAGCATTTT.

This clone was seen a handful of times. This CDR3 is CASSLVGQGLYGYTF. The CDR3 region has the DNA TGTGCCAGCAGCTTAGTGGGACAGGGGCTCTATGGCTACACCTTC. V usage is TRBV11-2 and J usage is TRBJ1-2; 10 bases map to TRBD1. V gave up 1 base and J gave up 4 bases; unmatched junction bases: 3. Germline CDR1 reads SGHAT; CDR2 reads FQNNGV. The CDR3 totals 15 residues.

V gene TRBV5-1 combines with J gene TRBJ2-1; 7 bases agree with TRBD2. CDR3 length: 15 amino acids. Germline V CDR1 and CDR2: SGHRS, YFSETQ. The V gene end was trimmed by 8 bases and the J gene end by 0 bases; junction bases not matched to a gene: 8. The CDR3 nucleotides are TGCGCCAGTCACAGCGGGGCCAGCTCCTACAATGAGCAGTTCTTC. It codes for CASHSGASSYNEQFF.

This chain joins TRBV7-9 and TRBJ2-3, with TRBD2 identical over 10 bases. Per germline, CDR1 SEHNR and CDR2 FQNEAQ (reference sequence). The CDR3 totals 16 residues. Trimming at V came to 5 bases and at J to 4 bases, leaving 9 bases not matched to a gene. The CDR3 spells CASSDSGGARADTQYF. The CDR3 DNA reads as TGTGCCAGCAGCGACAGCGGGGGGGCCAGGGCAGATACGCAGTATTTT.

This clone was observed a few times. This chain joins TRBV10-1 and TRBJ2-7, with D possibly TRBD2 on 7 matching bases. Germline V gene lookup returns CDR1 WNHNN and CDR2 SYGVQD (reference sequence). V was trimmed by 6 bases and J by 4 bases, leaving 19 bases between them. The CDR3 extends over 15 amino acids. The CDR3 DNA reads as TGCGCCAGCAGCGAGGGGGGGACGGCAGCTTACGAGCAGTACTTC. Residues: CASSEGGTAAYEQYF.

The chain uses TRBV25-1 and TRBJ1-2, with 8 bases matching TRBD1. The V gene end was trimmed by 2 bases and the J gene end by 9 bases; junction bases not matched to a gene: 8. The length of the CDR3 is 14 residues. Germline CDR1 and CDR2: MGHDK and SYGVNS. The CDR3 region is CASSERTGPRRYTF. The CDR3 region has the DNA TGTGCCAGCAGTGAACGGACAGGGCCTAGACGCTACACCTTC.

This rearrangement joins TRBV6-7 to TRBJ2-1; 10 bases fit TRBD1. TRBV6-7 is flagged as an ORF with uncertain function. This CDR3 contains 16 residues. The V gene end was trimmed by 6 bases and the J gene end by 8 bases; junction bases not matched to a gene: 13. The CDR3 sequence: CASSLLPGQGSHEQFF. The CDR3 DNA sequence: TGTGCCAGCAGCCTACTCCCGGGACAGGGGAGCCATGAGCAGTTCTTC.

The rearrangement joins TRBV23-1 to TRBJ2-7; 11 positions agree with TRBD1. TRBV23-1 is placed among ORFs of uncertain function. The CDR3 spans 17 residues. With V trimmed by 7 bases and J by 6 bases, 17 bases remained unmatched. DNA of the CDR3: TGCGCCAGCACTACCCCGTGCCGGGACAGGGGGACCCTCGAGCAGTACTTC. As protein: CASTTPCRDRGTLEQYF.

Note on this clone: Distinct nucleotide sequences in the sample also encode this CDR3. This chain connects TRBV6-1 to TRBJ2-1; 9 bases agree with TRBD2. V dropped 0 bases and J dropped 2; count of bases not matched to a gene: 2. Germline V gene lookup returns CDR1 MNHNS and CDR2 SASEGT. The CDR3 has 16 amino acids. For the CDR3, the DNA is TGTGCCAGCAGTGAAGCAGGCGGGGGGGCCTACAATGAGCAGTTCTTC. It codes for CASSEAGGGAYNEQFF.

V is TRBV20-1 and J is TRBJ1-1; no reliable D call. This CDR3 spans 11 amino acids. Germline assignment: CDR1 DFQATT and CDR2 SNEGSKA (reference sequence). Trimming took off 8 bases at V and 4 bases at J, with 11 bases between the two ends. CDR3 in DNA: TGCAGTCCGCTATGGTCCACTGAAGCTTTCTTT. Encoded protein: CSPLWSTEAFF.

This clone was counted a few times. This chain links TRBV19 with TRBJ1-2, with D possibly matching TRBD1 (6 bases). This CDR3 spans 13 amino acids. CDR1 and CDR2 from the germline V gene are LNHDA and SQIVND (reference sequence). The V end was cut by 8 bases, the J end by 7 bases, with 17 bases between. CDR3 sequence: CASYVGGFGGYTF. The CDR3 nucleotides read TGTGCCAGTTACGTAGGGGGTTTTGGTGGCTACACCTTC.

The chain joins TRBV18 to TRBJ2-7; 9 nucleotides line up with TRBD1. The ends lost 5 bases at V and 3 bases at J; junction bases unmatched: 2. CDR3 length: 13 amino acids. CDR1 KGHSH and CDR2 LQKENI come from the germline V gene. For the CDR3, the DNA is TGTGCCAGCTCATCGGACAGGGGCTACGAGCAGTACTTC. It encodes CASSSDRGYEQYF.

The chain employs TRBV6-1 and TRBJ1-2, with TRBD1 identical over 9 bases. V lost 6 bases to trimming and J lost 4 bases; unmatched junction nucleotides: 6. CDR3 length: 14 amino acids. Germline assignment: CDR1 MNHNS and CDR2 SASEGT. The CDR3 sequence is CASSLPGQGYGYTF. The CDR3 nucleotides are TGTGCCAGCAGCCTCCCGGGACAGGGCTATGGCTACACCTTC.

V and J are TRBV9 and TRBJ1-1; no clear D gene. Per germline, CDR1 SGDLS and CDR2 YYNGEE. The CDR3 is made up of 13 amino acids. V lost 0 bases to trimming and J lost 1 base, with 4 bases between them. DNA for the CDR3: TGTGCCAGCAGCGTAGACAGGAACACTGAAGCTTTCTTT. Its translation: CASSVDRNTEAFF.